A selection of T cell receptor beta chains follows, all from one sample in a study of blood T cell repertoires in COVID-19. Some clones are missing from TCRdb's copy, which holds only in-frame ones; the method was immunoSEQ multiplex PCR. The sample includes roughly 100,000 clones, around 87% of them seen just once. The sequenced sample consisted of peripheral blood. The source of these receptors is a man in his fifties or sixties with active or convalescent COVID-19. Each CDR3 is given with its conserved first and last residue. Each record gives: J gene, CDR3 length, clone size, V gene, D gene, CDR3 protein, CDR3 DNA. A D gene is named only where the DNA matches it firmly. Size tells how often a clone was seen (once, few, many) or the class of an expanded clone, and some rows leave it out.

>TRBJ1-5|15|NA|TRBV19|NA
CASSTGGGAGQPQHF
TGTGCCAGTAGTACCGGCGGGGGCGCAGGTCAGCCCCAGCATTTT
>TRBJ1-5|17|NA|TRBV2|NA
CASSPRGARTGNQPQHF
TGTGCCAGCAGCCCTCGGGGGGCGAGGACCGGCAATCAGCCCCAGCATTTT
>TRBJ2-1|16|few|TRBV6-2/TRBV6-3|TRBD2
CASSYFSSGTRNEQFF
TGTGCCAGCAGTTACTTTTCATCCGGGACTAGGAATGAGCAGTTCTTC
>TRBJ1-1|14|NA|TRBV19|TRBD1
CASSMMTGETEAFF
TGTGCCAGTAGTATGATGACAGGGGAGACTGAAGCTTTCTTT
>TRBJ2-1|14|once|TRBV19|NA
CASSLLQGPNEQFF
TGTGCCAGTAGTTTATTACAGGGCCCCAATGAGCAGTTCTTC
>TRBJ1-1|14|NA|TRBV10-3|NA
CATRRERGSAEAFF
TGTGCCACCAGGAGGGAGCGGGGCTCCGCTGAAGCTTTCTTT
>TRBJ2-5|15|NA|TRBV14|TRBD1
CASSPGQTFLETQYF
TGTGCCAGCAGCCCGGGACAGACTTTTTTAGAGACCCAGTACTTC
>TRBJ2-5|14|NA|TRBV15|NA
CATSRDRVQETQYF
TGTGCCACCAGCAGAGATCGGGTCCAAGAGACCCAGTACTTC
>TRBJ1-2|12|few|TRBV12-3/TRBV12-4|NA
CASSQEDYGYTF
TGTGCCAGCAGTCAGGAGGACTATGGCTACACCTTC
>TRBJ1-2|12|NA|TRBV6-5|NA
CASSYFPGGYTF
TGTGCCAGCAGTTATTTTCCCGGGGGCTACACCTTC
>TRBJ2-1|15|NA|TRBV5-6|NA
CASSLVQDSYNEQFF
TGTGCCAGCAGCTTGGTCCAGGACTCCTACAATGAGCAGTTCTTC
>TRBJ2-2|16|NA|TRBV9|TRBD1
CASSAPGQPNTGELFF
TGTGCCAGCAGCGCACCGGGACAGCCGAACACCGGGGAGCTGTTTTTT
>TRBJ2-3|14|NA|TRBV29-1|NA
CSVEDNDPTGSQYF
TGCAGCGTTGAAGATAACGACCCTACGGGATCGCAGTATTTT
>TRBJ1-5|14|NA|TRBV28|TRBD1
CASRVGTGPQPQHF
TGTGCCAGCAGGGTGGGGACAGGGCCTCAGCCCCAGCATTTT
>TRBJ2-5|14|NA|TRBV7-9|TRBD2
CASSLPGGMETQYF
TGTGCCAGCAGCTTGCCCGGGGGGATGGAGACCCAGTACTTC
>TRBJ2-4|14|NA|TRBV28|TRBD1
CASSLDRESGIQYF
TGTGCCAGCAGTCTGGACAGGGAATCTGGCATTCAGTACTTC